Listed here are 3 T cell receptor beta chains from one sample, sequenced in a study of blood T cell repertoires in COVID-19. The assay was immunoSEQ multiplex PCR, and TCRdb's table has in-frame clones only and misses some. Here the sample spans about 250,000 clones, 70% to 90% being singletons. The specimen sequenced was peripheral blood. These receptors were obtained from a man aged 50 or older with COVID-19, enrolled during active disease.

The gene calls are TRBV30 and TRBJ1-1, with a tentative D call TRBD1 (6 bases). This CDR3 is 14 amino acids long. Germline loops: CDR1 GTSNPN, CDR2 SVGIG (reference sequence). V was clipped by 3 bases and J by 2 bases, with 13 bases between them. The CDR3 is CAWRYGQINTEAFF. The DNA for the CDR3 is TGTGCCTGGAGGTATGGACAGATCAACACTGAAGCTTTCTTT.

This clone has just one count. This chain joins TRBV3-1 (or the pseudogene TRBV3-2) and TRBJ2-1; tentative D call: TRBD2 (6 bases). The CDR3 covers 14 residues. CDR1 is LGHDT, CDR2 YNNKEL, per germline (reference sequence). V lost 4 bases to trimming and J lost 3 bases, with 10 bases between them. Here the CDR3 DNA reads TGTGCCAGCAGCCGGGACTGGAACTACAATGAGCAGTTCTTC. Protein product: CASSRDWNYNEQFF.

On this clone itself: An end of the junction differs from the germline gene, which may be a read error. The chain recombines TRBV7-7 with TRBJ2-1, with 7 bases lining up with TRBD2. This CDR3 has 16 amino acids. Germline V lookup: CDR1 SSHAT, CDR2 FNYEAQ (reference sequence). The CDR3 spells CASSLAGPSSYNEQFF. The CDR3 coding sequence is TGTGCTAGCAGCTTAGCGGGTCCTAGCTCCTACAATGAGCAGTTCTTC.